This T cell receptor beta chain is from a study of T cells expressing NK-cell markers. Study details: The study drew TCR beta repertoires from sorted CD3+CD56+NKG2C+, CD3+CD56+NKG2C- and CD3+CD56-NKG2C+ T cells.

From germline, CDR1 is KGHSH and CDR2 LQKENI. The CDR3 contains 14 residues. Each CDR3 protein gets one entry in TCRdb, which reprocessed the 5' RACE reads and gives no DNA. The specimen's table records over 200,000 distinct CDR3 sequences. This receptor was taken from a man younger than 35 in good health. The chain uses TRBV18 and TRBJ2-7; the D gene TCRdb calls, TRBD1, cannot be checked with no DNA. Source material: blood T cells: a sorted CD56 or NKG2C T cell subset, CD4+ or CD8+ T cells, or bulk PBMC T cells (not recorded which). CDR3 sequence: CASSPFMDIYEQYF.